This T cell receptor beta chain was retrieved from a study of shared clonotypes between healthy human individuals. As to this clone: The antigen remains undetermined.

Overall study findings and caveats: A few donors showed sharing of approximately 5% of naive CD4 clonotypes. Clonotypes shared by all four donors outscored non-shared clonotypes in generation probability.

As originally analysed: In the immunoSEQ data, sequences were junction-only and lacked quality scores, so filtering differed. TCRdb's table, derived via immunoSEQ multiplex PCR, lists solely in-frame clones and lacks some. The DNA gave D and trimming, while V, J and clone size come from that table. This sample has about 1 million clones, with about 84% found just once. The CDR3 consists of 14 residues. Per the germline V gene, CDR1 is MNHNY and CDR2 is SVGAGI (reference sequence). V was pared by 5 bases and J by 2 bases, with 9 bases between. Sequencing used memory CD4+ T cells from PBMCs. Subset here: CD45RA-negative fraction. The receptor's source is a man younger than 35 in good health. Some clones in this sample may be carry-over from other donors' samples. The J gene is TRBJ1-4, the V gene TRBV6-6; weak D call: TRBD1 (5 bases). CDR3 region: CASSDSFTNEKLFF. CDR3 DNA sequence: TGTGCCAGCAGTGACAGTTTTACTAATGAAAAACTGTTTTTT.